This T cell receptor beta chain was retrieved from a study of CD8+ T cells in alopecia areata. In each case, RNA was isolated and then reverse transcribed into cDNA as the sequencing template. Using immunoSEQ multiplex PCR, the repertoire was profiled, and TCRdb retains in-frame clones only, with some absent. The data contain around 130,000 clones, roughly 61% of them seen just once; the ten biggest clones take up less than 5.5%. Sampling of alopecia areata patients yielded lesional scalp punch biopsies as well as peripheral blood. Germline values: CDR1 SGHRS, CDR2 YFSETQ. V was shortened by 1 base and J by 1 base, with 8 bases between the two germline ends. The CDR3 covers 14 residues.

The sequence was obtained from a human donor with alopecia areata. Here the sequenced sample was CD4+ T cells sorted from blood, taken at week 0. The chain carries TRBV5-1 and TRBJ1-1; unclear D gene. As DNA, the CDR3 is TGCGCCAGCAGCTTGAACGGTCAGAACACTGAAGCTTTCTTT. The encoded protein is CASSLNGQNTEAFF.